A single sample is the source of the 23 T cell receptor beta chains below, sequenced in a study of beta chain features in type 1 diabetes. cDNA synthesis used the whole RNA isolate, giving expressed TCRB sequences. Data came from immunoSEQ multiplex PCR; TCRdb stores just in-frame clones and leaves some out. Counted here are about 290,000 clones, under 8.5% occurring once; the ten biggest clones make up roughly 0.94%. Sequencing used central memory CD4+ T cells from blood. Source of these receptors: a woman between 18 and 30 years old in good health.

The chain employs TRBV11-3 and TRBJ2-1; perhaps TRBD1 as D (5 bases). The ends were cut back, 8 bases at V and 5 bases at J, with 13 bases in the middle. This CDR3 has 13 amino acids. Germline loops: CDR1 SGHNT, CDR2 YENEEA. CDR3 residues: CASRSGNDNEQFF. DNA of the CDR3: TGTGCCAGCCGTTCAGGGAATGACAATGAGCAGTTCTTC. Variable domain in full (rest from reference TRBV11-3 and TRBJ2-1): EAGVVQSPRYKIIEKKQPVAFWCNPISGHNTLYWYLQNLGQGPELLIRYENEEAVDDSQLPKDRFSAERLKGVDSTLKIQPAELGDSAVYLCASRSGNDNEQFFGPGTRLTVL.

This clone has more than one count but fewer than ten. The CDR3 nucleotides read TGTGCCAGCAGCCCCCCGGGACAGACGGTCTATGGCTACACCTTC. Translation gives CASSPPGQTVYGYTF. The V and J genes are TRBV7-2 and TRBJ1-2; 7 nucleotides align to TRBD1. Per germline, CDR1 SGHTA and CDR2 FQGNSA. This CDR3 contains 15 residues. J was trimmed by 4 bases and V by 5 bases; bases with no gene match: 10.

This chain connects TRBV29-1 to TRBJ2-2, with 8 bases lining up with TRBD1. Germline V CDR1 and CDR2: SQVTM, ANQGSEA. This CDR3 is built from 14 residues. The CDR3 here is CSTGGTGNTGELFF. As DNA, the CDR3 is TGCAGTACCGGCGGGACAGGGAACACCGGGGAGCTGTTTTTT.

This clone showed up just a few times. The CDR3 DNA follows: TGCAGTGCTACCCCCTCGAACATTCAGTACTTC. It encodes CSATPSNIQYF. This chain links TRBV20-1 with TRBJ2-4; no clear D gene. CDR3 length equals 11 residues. CDR1 is DFQATT, CDR2 SNEGSKA, per germline (reference sequence). The ends were cut back, 4 bases at V and 7 bases at J, with 8 bases in the middle.

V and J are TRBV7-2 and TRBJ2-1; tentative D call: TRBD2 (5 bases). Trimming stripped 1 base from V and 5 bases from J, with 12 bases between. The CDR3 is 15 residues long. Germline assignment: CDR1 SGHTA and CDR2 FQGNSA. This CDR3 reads CASSLDSRENNEQFF. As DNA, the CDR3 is TGTGCCAGCAGCTTAGATTCGAGGGAGAACAATGAGCAGTTCTTC.

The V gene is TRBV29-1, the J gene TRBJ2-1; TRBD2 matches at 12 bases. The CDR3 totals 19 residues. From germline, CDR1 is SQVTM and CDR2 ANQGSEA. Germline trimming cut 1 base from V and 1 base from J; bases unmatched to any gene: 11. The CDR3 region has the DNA TGCAGCGTTGAAGGACCCACTAGCGGGGGGCTCCCGTCCTACAATGAGCAGTTCTTC. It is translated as CSVEGPTSGGLPSYNEQFF.

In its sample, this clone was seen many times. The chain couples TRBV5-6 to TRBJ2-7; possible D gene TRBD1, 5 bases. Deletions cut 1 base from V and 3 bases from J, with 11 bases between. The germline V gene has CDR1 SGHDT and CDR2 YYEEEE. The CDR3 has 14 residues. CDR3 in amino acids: CASSLLQARYEQYF. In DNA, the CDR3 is TGTGCCAGCAGCTTGTTACAGGCGCGCTACGAGCAGTACTTC.

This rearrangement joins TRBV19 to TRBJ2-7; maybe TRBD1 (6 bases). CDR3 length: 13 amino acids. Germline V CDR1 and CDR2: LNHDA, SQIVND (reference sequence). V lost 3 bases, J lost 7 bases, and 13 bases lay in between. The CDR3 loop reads CASSMGPRGEQYF. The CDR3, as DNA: TGTGCCAGTAGTATGGGGCCGAGGGGGGAGCAGTACTTC.

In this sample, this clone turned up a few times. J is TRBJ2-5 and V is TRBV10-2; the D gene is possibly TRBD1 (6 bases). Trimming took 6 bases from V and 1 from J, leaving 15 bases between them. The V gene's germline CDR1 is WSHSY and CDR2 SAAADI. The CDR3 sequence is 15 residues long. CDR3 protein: CASSTHRATQETQYF. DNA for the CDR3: TGCGCCAGCAGCACACACAGGGCCACCCAAGAGACCCAGTACTTC.

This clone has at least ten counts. The CDR3 DNA reads as TGTGCCAGCAGCTTGACCCAGGGCAGGTATGAGCAGTTCTTC. Translating it yields CASSLTQGRYEQFF. The J gene is TRBJ2-1, the V gene TRBV5-5, with D possibly being TRBD1 (5 bases). The CDR3 is made up of 14 amino acids. Trimming shortened V by 1 base and J by 8 bases, and 13 bases separated the two germline ends. The germline CDR1 and CDR2 sequences are SGHKS and YYEKEE (reference sequence).

The CDR3 here is CASSLLATANTEAFF. CDR3 nucleotide sequence: TGTGCCAGCAGCTTATTAGCGACGGCGAACACTGAAGCTTTCTTT. This rearrangement joins TRBV7-8 to TRBJ1-1; no clear D. The V gene's germline CDR1 is SGHVS and CDR2 FQNEAQ. The CDR3 consists of 15 residues. The V and J ends lost 2 bases and 1 base respectively, with 11 bases between them.

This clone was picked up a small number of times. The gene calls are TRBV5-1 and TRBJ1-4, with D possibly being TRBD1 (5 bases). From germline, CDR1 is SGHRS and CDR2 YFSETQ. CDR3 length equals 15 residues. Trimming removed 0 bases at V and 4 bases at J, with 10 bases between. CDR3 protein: CASSLAWGLNEKLFF. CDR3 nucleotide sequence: TGCGCCAGCAGCTTGGCCTGGGGCCTTAATGAAAAACTGTTTTTT.

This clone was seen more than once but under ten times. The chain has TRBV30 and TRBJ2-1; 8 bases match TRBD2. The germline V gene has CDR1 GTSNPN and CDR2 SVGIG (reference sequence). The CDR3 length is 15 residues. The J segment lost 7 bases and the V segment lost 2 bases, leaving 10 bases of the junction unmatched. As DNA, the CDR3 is TGTGCCTGGAGTCTCCGGGAGGGACTCCCGAATGAGCAGTTCTTC. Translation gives CAWSLREGLPNEQFF.

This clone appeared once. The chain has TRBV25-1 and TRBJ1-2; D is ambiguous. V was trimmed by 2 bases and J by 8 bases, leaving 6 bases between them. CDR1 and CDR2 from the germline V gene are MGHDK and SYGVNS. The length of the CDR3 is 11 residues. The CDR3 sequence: CASSENRGYTF. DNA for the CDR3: TGTGCCAGCAGTGAAAATCGAGGCTACACCTTC.

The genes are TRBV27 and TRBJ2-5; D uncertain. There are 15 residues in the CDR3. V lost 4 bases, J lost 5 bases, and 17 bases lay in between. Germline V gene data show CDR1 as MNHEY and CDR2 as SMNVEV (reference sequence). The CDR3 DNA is TGTGCCAGCAGTTCACGCCCCACCCGGGTGGAGACCCAGTACTTC. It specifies CASSSRPTRVETQYF.

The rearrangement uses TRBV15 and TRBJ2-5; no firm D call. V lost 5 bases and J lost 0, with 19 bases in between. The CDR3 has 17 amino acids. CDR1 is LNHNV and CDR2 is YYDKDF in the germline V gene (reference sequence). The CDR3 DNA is TGTGCCACCAGCCCAAGTGCAGGCCGTAGGGACCAAGAGACCCAGTACTTC. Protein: CATSPSAGRRDQETQYF. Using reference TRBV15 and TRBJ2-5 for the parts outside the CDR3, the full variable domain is DAMVIQNPRYQVTQFGKPVTLSCSQTLNHNVMYWYQQKSSQAPKLLFHYYDKDFNNEADTPDNFQSRRPNTSFCFLDIRSPGLGDTAMYLCATSPSAGRRDQETQYFGPGTRLLVL.

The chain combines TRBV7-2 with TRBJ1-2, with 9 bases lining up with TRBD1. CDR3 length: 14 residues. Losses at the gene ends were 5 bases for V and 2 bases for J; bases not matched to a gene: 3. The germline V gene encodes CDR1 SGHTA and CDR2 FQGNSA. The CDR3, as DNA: TGTGCCAGCAGCCTCGGGACAGGGAACTATGGCTACACCTTC. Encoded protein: CASSLGTGNYGYTF.

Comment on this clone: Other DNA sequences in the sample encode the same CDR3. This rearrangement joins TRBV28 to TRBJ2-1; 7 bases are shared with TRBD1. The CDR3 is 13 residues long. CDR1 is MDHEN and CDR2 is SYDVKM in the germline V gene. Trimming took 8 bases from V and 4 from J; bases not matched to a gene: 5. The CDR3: CASRTGLYNEQFF. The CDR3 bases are TGTGCCAGCCGGACAGGCCTATACAATGAGCAGTTCTTC.

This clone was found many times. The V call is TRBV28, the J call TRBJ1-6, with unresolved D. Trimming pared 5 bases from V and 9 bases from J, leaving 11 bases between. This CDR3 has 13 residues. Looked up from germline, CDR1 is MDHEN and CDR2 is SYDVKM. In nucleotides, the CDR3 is TGTGCCAGCAGTCCTTTTACCCGTTCACCCCTCCACTTT. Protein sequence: CASSPFTRSPLHF.

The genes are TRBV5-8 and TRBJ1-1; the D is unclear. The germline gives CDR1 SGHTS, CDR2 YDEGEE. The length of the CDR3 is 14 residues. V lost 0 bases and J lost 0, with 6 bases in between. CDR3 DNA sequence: TGTGCCAGCAGCTTGGACAGCCTGAACACTGAAGCTTTCTTT. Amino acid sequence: CASSLDSLNTEAFF.

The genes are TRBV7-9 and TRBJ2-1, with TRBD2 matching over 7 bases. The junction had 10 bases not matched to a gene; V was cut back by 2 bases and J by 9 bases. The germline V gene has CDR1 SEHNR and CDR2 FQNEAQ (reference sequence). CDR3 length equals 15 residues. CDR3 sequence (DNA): TGTGCCAGCAGCTTATCGGCGGGAGTTGTGGGTGAGCAGTTCTTC. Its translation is CASSLSAGVVGEQFF.

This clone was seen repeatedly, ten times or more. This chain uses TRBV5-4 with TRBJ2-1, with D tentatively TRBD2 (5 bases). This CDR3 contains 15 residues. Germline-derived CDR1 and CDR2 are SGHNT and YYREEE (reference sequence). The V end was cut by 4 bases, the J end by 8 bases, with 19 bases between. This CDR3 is CASSRPTTSLHEQFF. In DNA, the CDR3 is TGTGCCAGCAGCAGACCTACTACTAGTTTGCATGAGCAGTTCTTC. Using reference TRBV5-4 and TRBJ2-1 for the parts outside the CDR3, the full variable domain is ETGVTQSPTHLIKTRGQQVTLRCSSQSGHNTVSWYQQALGQGPQFIFQYYREEENGRGNFPPRFSGLQFPNYSSELNVNALELDDSALYLCASSRPTTSLHEQFFGPGTRLTVL.

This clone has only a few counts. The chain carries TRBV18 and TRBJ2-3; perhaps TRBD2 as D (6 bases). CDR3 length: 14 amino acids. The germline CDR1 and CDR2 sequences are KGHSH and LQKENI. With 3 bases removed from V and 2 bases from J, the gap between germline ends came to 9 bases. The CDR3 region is CASSPERVTDTQYF. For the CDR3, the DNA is TGTGCCAGCTCACCGGAGCGGGTCACAGATACGCAGTATTTT.